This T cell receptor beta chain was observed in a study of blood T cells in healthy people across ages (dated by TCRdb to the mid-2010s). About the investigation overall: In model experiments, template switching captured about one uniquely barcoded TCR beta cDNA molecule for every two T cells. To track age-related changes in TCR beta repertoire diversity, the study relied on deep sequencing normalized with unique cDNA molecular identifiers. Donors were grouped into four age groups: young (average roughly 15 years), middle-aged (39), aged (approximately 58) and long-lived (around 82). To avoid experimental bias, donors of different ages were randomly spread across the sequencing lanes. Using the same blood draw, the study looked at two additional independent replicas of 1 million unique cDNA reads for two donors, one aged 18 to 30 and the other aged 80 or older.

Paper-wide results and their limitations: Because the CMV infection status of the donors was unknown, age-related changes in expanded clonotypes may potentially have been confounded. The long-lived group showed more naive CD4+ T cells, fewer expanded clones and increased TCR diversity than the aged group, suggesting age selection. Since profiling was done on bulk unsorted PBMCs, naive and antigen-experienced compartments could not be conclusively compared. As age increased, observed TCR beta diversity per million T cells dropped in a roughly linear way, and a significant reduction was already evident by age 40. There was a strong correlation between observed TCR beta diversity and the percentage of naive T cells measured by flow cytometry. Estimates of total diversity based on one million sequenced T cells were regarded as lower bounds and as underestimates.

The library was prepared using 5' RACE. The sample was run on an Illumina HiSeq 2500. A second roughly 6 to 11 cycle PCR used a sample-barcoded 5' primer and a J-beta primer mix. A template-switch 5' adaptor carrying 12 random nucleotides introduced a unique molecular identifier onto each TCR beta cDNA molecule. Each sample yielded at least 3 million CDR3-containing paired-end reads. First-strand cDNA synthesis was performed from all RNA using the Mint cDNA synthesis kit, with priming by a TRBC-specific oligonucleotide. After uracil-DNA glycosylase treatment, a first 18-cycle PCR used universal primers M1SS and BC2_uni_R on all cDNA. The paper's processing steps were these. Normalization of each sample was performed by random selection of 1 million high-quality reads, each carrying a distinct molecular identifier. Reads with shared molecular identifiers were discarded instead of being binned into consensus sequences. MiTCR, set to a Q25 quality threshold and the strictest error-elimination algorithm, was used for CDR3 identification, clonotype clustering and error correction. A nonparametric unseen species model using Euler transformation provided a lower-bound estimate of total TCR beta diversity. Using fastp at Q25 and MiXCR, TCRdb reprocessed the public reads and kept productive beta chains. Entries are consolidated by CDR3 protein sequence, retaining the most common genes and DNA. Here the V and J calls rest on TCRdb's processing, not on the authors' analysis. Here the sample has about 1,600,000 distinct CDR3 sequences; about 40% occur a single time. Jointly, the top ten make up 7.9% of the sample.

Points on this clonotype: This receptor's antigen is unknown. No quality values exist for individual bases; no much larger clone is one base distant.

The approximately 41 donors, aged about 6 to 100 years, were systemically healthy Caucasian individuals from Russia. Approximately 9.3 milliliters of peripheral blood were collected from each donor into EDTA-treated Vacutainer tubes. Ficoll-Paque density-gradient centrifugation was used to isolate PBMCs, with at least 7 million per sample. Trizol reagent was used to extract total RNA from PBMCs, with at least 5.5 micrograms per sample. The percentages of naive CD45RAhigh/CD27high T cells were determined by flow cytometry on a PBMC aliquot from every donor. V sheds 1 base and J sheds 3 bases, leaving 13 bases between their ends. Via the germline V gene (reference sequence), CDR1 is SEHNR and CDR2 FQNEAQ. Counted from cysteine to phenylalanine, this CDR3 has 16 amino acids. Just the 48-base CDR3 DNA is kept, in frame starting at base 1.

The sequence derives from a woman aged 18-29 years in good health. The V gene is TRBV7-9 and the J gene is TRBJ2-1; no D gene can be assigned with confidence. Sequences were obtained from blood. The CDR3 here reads CASSLVSLSSYNEQFF. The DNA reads TGTGCCAGCAGCTTAGTATCGTTGAGCAGCTACAATGAGCAGTTCTTC.